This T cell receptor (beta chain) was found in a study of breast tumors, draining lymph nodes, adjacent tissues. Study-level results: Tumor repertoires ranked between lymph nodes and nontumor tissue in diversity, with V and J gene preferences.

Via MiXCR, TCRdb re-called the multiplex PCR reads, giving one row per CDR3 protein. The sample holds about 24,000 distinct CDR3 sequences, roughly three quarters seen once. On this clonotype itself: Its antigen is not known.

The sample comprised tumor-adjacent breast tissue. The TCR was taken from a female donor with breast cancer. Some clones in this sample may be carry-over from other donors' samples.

This CDR3 reads CASSQPGENQPQHF. CDR3 nucleotide sequence: TGTGCCAGCAGCCAACCGGGAGAGAATCAGCCCCAGCATTTT. The rearrangement links TRBV4-2 to TRBJ1-5; D unresolved. V was pared by 2 bases and J by 4 bases, with 9 bases between. The CDR3 has 14 amino acids. The germline V gene has CDR1 LGHNA and CDR2 YNFKEQ.